Each of the 32 T cell receptor beta chains below was sequenced from the same sample in a study of blood T cell repertoires in COVID-19. The method was immunoSEQ multiplex PCR; TCRdb's version includes in-frame clones alone and lacks a portion of them. Of about 400,000 clones listed, approximately 88% are singletons. Sequencing was done on a sample of PBMCs or T cells enriched from blood (not recorded which). These receptors all come from a woman in her 40s with acute COVID-19.

The chain couples TRBV9 to TRBJ2-2; perhaps TRBD1 as D (5 bases). V lost 3 bases to trimming and J lost 2 bases, with 8 bases between them. CDR1 is SGDLS, CDR2 YYNGEE, per germline. The CDR3 is made up of 14 amino acids. This CDR3 is CASSADTNTGELFF. The CDR3 DNA follows: TGTGCCAGCAGCGCGGACACCAACACCGGGGAGCTGTTTTTT. Filled out from reference TRBV9 and TRBJ2-2, the complete variable domain reads DSGVTQTPKHLITATGQRVTLRCSPRSGDLSVYWYQQSLDQGLQFLIQYYNGEERAKGNILERFSAQQFPDLHSELNLSSLELGDSALYFCASSADTNTGELFFGEGSRLTVL.

V and J are TRBV25-1 and TRBJ1-1; 7 nucleotides match TRBD1. With V trimmed by 5 bases and J by 0 bases, 3 bases remained unmatched. Germline CDR1 reads MGHDK; CDR2 reads SYGVNS. The CDR3 consists of 14 residues. CDR3 nucleotide sequence: TGTGCCAGCAGTCAGACAGGGATGAACACTGAAGCTTTCTTT. Translation gives CASSQTGMNTEAFF.

The chain couples TRBV2 to TRBJ2-5; 11 nucleotides match TRBD1. Germline CDR1 SNHLY, CDR2 FYNNEI. The V and J ends lost 6 bases and 5 bases, in that order; junction bases with no gene match: 5. CDR3 length equals 14 residues. The chain's CDR3 is CASSKDRGLETQYF. The CDR3 DNA sequence: TGTGCCAGCAGCAAGGACAGGGGGCTCGAGACCCAGTACTTC.

This rearrangement joins TRBV21-1 to TRBJ2-5; the table's D call, TRBD2, was not checked against the DNA. TRBV21-1 is given as a pseudogene. This CDR3 has 16 residues. DNA for the CDR3: TGTGCCAGCGGCGCACCCTCCCCCCGGGTGCAAGAGACCCAGTACTTC. Its translation: CASGAPSPRVQETQYF.

The chain joins TRBV5-4 to TRBJ2-7; D remains unclear. The CDR3 length is 16 residues. V lost 3 bases, J lost 4 bases, and 20 bases lay in between. The germline V gene encodes CDR1 SGHNT and CDR2 YYREEE (reference sequence). The CDR3 nucleotides read TGTGCCAGCAGCTCTAGTACCATACGCAGTGCTTACGAGCAGTACTTC. Amino acids: CASSSSTIRSAYEQYF.

This sequence joins TRBV30 and TRBJ2-2, with TRBD2 matching 7 bases. V was clipped by 5 bases and J by 2 bases; unmatched bases: 5. CDR1 is GTSNPN and CDR2 is SVGIG in the germline V gene (reference sequence). The CDR3 length is 14 residues. The DNA for the CDR3 is TGTGCCTGGGGGAGGGGTCACAACACCGGGGAGCTGTTTTTT. Its protein is CAWGRGHNTGELFF.

The V and J genes are TRBV10-3 and TRBJ2-7, with 7 bases identical to TRBD2. In germline, CDR1 is ENHRY, CDR2 SYGVKD. V lost 6 bases, J lost 6 bases, and 14 bases stayed unmatched. This CDR3 has 15 amino acids. The CDR3 loop reads CAIRASRSGGGEQYF. The DNA of the CDR3 is TGTGCCATCAGGGCCTCCAGGTCGGGGGGTGGCGAGCAGTACTTC.

Turning to this clone: This CDR3 is also generated by other DNA sequences in the sample. The chain combines TRBV12-3 or TRBV12-4 with TRBJ1-2, with D hard to call. The V end was cut by 3 bases, the J end by 2 bases, with 7 bases between. This CDR3 is 13 amino acids long. In nucleotides, the CDR3 is TGTGCCAGCAGTTTCTCGGGGAACTATGGCTACACCTTC. The encoded protein is CASSFSGNYGYTF.

The chain is built from TRBV5-1 and TRBJ2-7; possible D gene TRBD1, 5 bases. The V end was cut by 6 bases, the J end by 5 bases, with 15 bases between. The CDR3 extends over 13 amino acids. Germline V gene lookup returns CDR1 SGHRS and CDR2 YFSETQ. The CDR3 DNA reads as TGCGCCAGCAAGGGGCCAGGGATAAACGAGCAGTACTTC. Its protein is CASKGPGINEQYF.

This chain connects TRBV5-1 to TRBJ1-2; a possible D gene is TRBD1 (6 bases). The germline V gene encodes CDR1 SGHRS and CDR2 YFSETQ. The length of the CDR3 is 16 residues. V was trimmed by 4 bases and J by 0 bases, leaving 16 bases between them. The CDR3 region is CASSALQGRANYGYTF. In DNA, the CDR3 is TGCGCCAGCAGCGCCTTACAGGGTAGAGCTAACTATGGCTACACCTTC.

This clone was seen a single time. The rearrangement links TRBV19 to TRBJ1-5, with D possibly matching TRBD1 (6 bases). V was cut by 4 bases and J by 4 bases, with 11 bases left in between. Germline V gene data show CDR1 as LNHDA and CDR2 as SQIVND (reference sequence). CDR3 size: 14 residues. The CDR3 DNA is TGTGCCAGTAGTACAGGGGAGGGAAATCAGCCCCAGCATTTT. This sequence encodes CASSTGEGNQPQHF. Using reference TRBV19 and TRBJ1-5 for the parts outside the CDR3, the full variable domain is DGGITQSPKYLFRKEGQNVTLSCEQNLNHDAMYWYRQDPGQGLRLIYYSQIVNDFQKGDIAEGYSVSREKKESFPLTVTSAQKNPTAFYLCASSTGEGNQPQHFGDGTRLSIL.

V and J are TRBV11-2 and TRBJ2-1; 8 bases are shared with TRBD1. Germline trimming cut 1 base from V and 4 bases from J; bases unmatched to any gene: 0. CDR3 size: 14 residues. Germline CDR1 SGHAT, CDR2 FQNNGV. The CDR3 region is CASSLGTGYNEQFF. DNA for the CDR3: TGTGCCAGCAGCTTAGGGACAGGGTACAATGAGCAGTTCTTC.

About this clone itself: Other DNA sequences in the sample encode the same CDR3. CDR3 in amino acids: CASSPGQGGYEQYF. The DNA for the CDR3 is TGTGCCAGCAGCCCAGGACAGGGAGGCTACGAGCAGTACTTC. This chain connects TRBV9 to TRBJ2-7, with TRBD1 matching over 8 bases. Trimming at V came to 4 bases and at J to 3 bases, leaving 6 bases not matched to a gene. Germline CDR1 is SGDLS and CDR2 is YYNGEE. This CDR3 spans 14 amino acids.

This clone was recorded once. The chain couples TRBV24-1 to TRBJ1-5; 8 positions agree with TRBD1. Trimming took 6 bases from V and 6 from J; bases not matched to a gene: 3. The CDR3 totals 13 residues. CDR1 KGHDR and CDR2 SFDVKD come from the germline V gene. The CDR3 bases are TGTGCCACCAGTCGACAGGGGACTCAGCCCCAGCATTTT. Its protein is CATSRQGTQPQHF.

V is TRBV4-1 and J is TRBJ1-5; D call uncertain. This CDR3 comprises 18 residues. Germline V gene lookup returns CDR1 MGHRA and CDR2 YSYEKL. V gave up 1 base and J gave up 4 bases, with 20 bases separating them. The CDR3: CASSQGAVRGSGNQPQHF. CDR3 in DNA: TGCGCCAGCAGCCAAGGAGCGGTCAGAGGGAGTGGTAATCAGCCCCAGCATTTT.

The CDR3 is CSGARGGNTEAFF. The CDR3 bases are TGCAGCGGAGCGCGAGGAGGGAACACTGAAGCTTTCTTT. This chain uses TRBV29-1 with TRBJ1-1; D is unclear. Trimming pared 7 bases from V and 1 base from J, leaving 13 bases between. The CDR3 has 13 residues. Germline values: CDR1 SQVTM, CDR2 ANQGSEA.

This clone was observed a single time. The J gene is TRBJ1-4, the V gene TRBV4-1, with D uncertain. This CDR3 comprises 13 residues. Germline V gene data show CDR1 as MGHRA and CDR2 as YSYEKL. V lost 2 bases and J lost 8, with 9 bases in between. This CDR3 reads CASSQWRREKLFF. As DNA, the CDR3 is TGCGCCAGCAGCCAATGGAGGAGGGAAAAACTGTTTTTT.

The gene calls are TRBV24-1 and TRBJ2-3, with 9 bases lining up with TRBD2. Per the germline V gene, CDR1 is KGHDR and CDR2 is SFDVKD. Germline trimming cut 4 bases from V and 4 bases from J; bases unmatched to any gene: 8. The CDR3 consists of 16 residues. The CDR3 loop is CATSEQGLAGSDTQYF. The CDR3 bases are TGTGCCACCAGTGAACAAGGGCTAGCGGGGTCAGATACGCAGTATTTT.

This chain uses TRBV9 with TRBJ2-7, with D possibly being TRBD1 (6 bases). The length of the CDR3 is 15 residues. V lost 0 bases, J lost 2 bases, and 12 bases lay in between. The germline CDR1 and CDR2 sequences are SGDLS and YYNGEE. This CDR3 is CASSVAVGAPYEQYF. The CDR3 nucleotides are TGTGCCAGCAGCGTAGCGGTGGGGGCACCCTACGAGCAGTACTTC.

As for this clone: Other DNA sequences within the sample encode an identical CDR3. The chain uses TRBV7-9 and TRBJ1-4; 9 positions match TRBD1. The CDR3 runs to 14 residues. V trimming: 3 bases; J trimming: 8 bases; junction bases outside the gene matches: 4. CDR1 is SEHNR, CDR2 FQNEAQ, per germline (reference sequence). The CDR3 loop reads CASSLTGGDEKLFF. The CDR3 nucleotides read TGTGCCAGCAGCTTGACAGGGGGGGACGAAAAACTGTTTTTT.

CDR3 sequence: CASSLKAPGQPMNTEAFF. The CDR3 region has the DNA TGTGCCAGCAGCTTAAAGGCCCCAGGACAGCCTATGAACACTGAAGCTTTCTTT. This chain uses TRBV13 with TRBJ1-1, with D perhaps TRBD1 (6 bases). The germline gives CDR1 PRHDT, CDR2 FYEKMQ (reference sequence). The CDR3 runs to 18 residues. The V gene lost 2 bases and the J gene lost 0 bases, with 19 bases spanning the gap.

The V gene is TRBV5-5, the J gene TRBJ2-7, with TRBD2 identical over 10 bases. The CDR3 consists of 16 residues. In germline, CDR1 is SGHKS, CDR2 YYEKEE (reference sequence). Germline trimming cut 4 bases from V and 1 base from J; bases unmatched to any gene: 8. CDR3 region: CASSANPSGGSYEQYF. CDR3 sequence (DNA): TGTGCCAGCAGCGCAAACCCTAGCGGGGGTTCCTACGAGCAGTACTTC.

The genes are TRBV15 and TRBJ1-5; no clear D. This CDR3 region has 15 residues. Germline V lookup: CDR1 LNHNV, CDR2 YYDKDF (reference sequence). V lost 0 bases and J lost 0, with 6 bases in between. CDR3 nucleotides: TGTGCCACCAGCAGAGATCCCATTAGCAATCAGCCCCAGCATTTT. Its protein product is CATSRDPISNQPQHF. The full variable domain, in which reference TRBV15 and TRBJ1-5 provide the parts outside the CDR3, is DAMVIQNPRYQVTQFGKPVTLSCSQTLNHNVMYWYQQKSSQAPKLLFHYYDKDFNNEADTPDNFQSRRPNTSFCFLDIRSPGLGDTAMYLCATSRDPISNQPQHFGDGTRLSIL.

Only a few counts were recorded for this clone. The CDR3 spells CASSQESGRKAFF. The CDR3 coding sequence is TGTGCCAGCAGCCAAGAATCTGGCAGAAAAGCTTTCTTT. The gene calls are TRBV3-1 (or the pseudogene TRBV3-2) and TRBJ1-1, with unresolved D. Trimming shortened V by 0 bases and J by 9 bases, and 11 bases separated the two germline ends. There are 13 residues in the CDR3. CDR1 is LGHDT, CDR2 YNNKEL, per germline (reference sequence).

Remarks on this clone: Germline and junction disagree at one end, which may indicate a read error. This CDR3 is also generated by other DNA sequences in the sample. The chain recombines TRBV5-8 with TRBJ1-2; no firm D call. Germline CDR1 SGHTS, CDR2 YDEGEE. The CDR3 runs to 14 residues. The CDR3 region has the DNA TGCGCCAGCAGCCGCAGGCGGGCATATAGAGGCTACACCTTC. Translating it yields CASSRRRAYRGYTF.

This clone was counted a few times. This chain links TRBV15 with TRBJ2-1; possible D gene TRBD2, 5 bases. This CDR3 region has 15 residues. The germline V gene has CDR1 LNHNV and CDR2 YYDKDF (reference sequence). Trimming took 4 bases from V and 3 from J, leaving 13 bases between them. The CDR3: CATSNREVIYNEQFF. The CDR3 nucleotides read TGTGCCACCAGCAATCGGGAAGTGATCTACAATGAGCAGTTCTTC.

The chain employs TRBV11-2 and TRBJ2-4; D might be TRBD1 (5 bases). V lost 1 base to trimming and J lost 0 bases, with 10 bases between them. Germline CDR1 is SGHAT and CDR2 is FQNNGV. The CDR3 has 16 residues. Here the CDR3 DNA reads TGTGCCAGCAGCTTAGTCAGGGTGGGAGCCAAAAACATTCAGTACTTC. Its translation is CASSLVRVGAKNIQYF.

This clone was seen repeatedly, ten times or more. The genes are TRBV2 and TRBJ2-5; D remains ambiguous. This CDR3 is built from 14 residues. Germline V gives CDR1 SNHLY, CDR2 FYNNEI. Trimming took off 4 bases at V and 2 bases at J, with 11 bases between the two ends. CDR3 protein: CASSGQAPQETQYF. Here the CDR3 DNA reads TGTGCCAGCAGTGGGCAGGCCCCACAAGAGACCCAGTACTTC.

This sequence joins TRBV7-9 and TRBJ2-1, with D unclear. There are 13 residues in the CDR3. Deletions cut 0 bases from V and 4 bases from J, with 4 bases between. CDR1 is SEHNR, CDR2 FQNEAQ, per germline (reference sequence). The DNA of the CDR3 is TGTGCCAGCAGCTTAGCTGCGTACAATGAGCAGTTCTTC. It specifies CASSLAAYNEQFF.

This rearrangement joins TRBV5-8 to TRBJ1-5; D possibly corresponds to TRBD1 (6 bases). The CDR3 consists of 16 residues. Germline V lookup: CDR1 SGHTS, CDR2 YDEGEE. Trimming pared 2 bases from V and 2 bases from J, leaving 14 bases between. The CDR3: CASSFSTGWRNQPQHF. The DNA of the CDR3 is TGTGCCAGCAGCTTCAGTACAGGGTGGCGCAATCAGCCCCAGCATTTT.

The chain has TRBV6-5 and TRBJ2-5; TRBD2 matches 9 bases. J lost 2 bases, V lost 1 base, and 2 bases had no gene match. The CDR3 length is 15 residues. Germline V gives CDR1 MNHEY, CDR2 SVGAGI. Here the CDR3 reads CASSYLTSGQETQYF. The CDR3, as DNA: TGTGCCAGCAGTTACTTGACTAGCGGACAAGAGACCCAGTACTTC.

The chain is built from TRBV6-6 and TRBJ1-3; possible D gene TRBD1, 5 bases. V shed 4 bases and J shed 0 bases, with 13 bases lying between them. From germline, CDR1 is MNHNY and CDR2 SVGAGI (reference sequence). The CDR3 loop spans 16 amino acids. In DNA, the CDR3 is TGTGCCAGCAGTTTACAGGTCCCCTACTCTGGAAACACCATATATTTT. It specifies CASSLQVPYSGNTIYF.